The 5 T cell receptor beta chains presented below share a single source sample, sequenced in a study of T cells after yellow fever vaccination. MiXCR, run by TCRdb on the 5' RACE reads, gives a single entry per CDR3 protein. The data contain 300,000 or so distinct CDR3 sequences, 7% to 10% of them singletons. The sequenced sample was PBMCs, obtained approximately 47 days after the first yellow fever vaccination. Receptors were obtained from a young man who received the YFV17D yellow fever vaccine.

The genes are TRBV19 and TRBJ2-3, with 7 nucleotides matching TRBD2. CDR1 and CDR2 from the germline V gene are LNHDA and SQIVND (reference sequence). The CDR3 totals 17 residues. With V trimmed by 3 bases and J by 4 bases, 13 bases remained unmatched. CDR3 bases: TGTGCCAGTAGTATGAGCGGGGCCACATCCTCTTCAGATACGCAGTATTTT. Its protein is CASSMSGATSSSDTQYF.

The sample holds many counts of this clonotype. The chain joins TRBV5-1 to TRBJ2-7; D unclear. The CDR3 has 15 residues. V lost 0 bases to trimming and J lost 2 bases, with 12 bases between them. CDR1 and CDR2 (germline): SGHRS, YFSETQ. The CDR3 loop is CASSLGATATYEQYF. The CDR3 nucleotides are TGCGCCAGCAGCTTGGGTGCGACCGCAACCTACGAGCAGTACTTC.

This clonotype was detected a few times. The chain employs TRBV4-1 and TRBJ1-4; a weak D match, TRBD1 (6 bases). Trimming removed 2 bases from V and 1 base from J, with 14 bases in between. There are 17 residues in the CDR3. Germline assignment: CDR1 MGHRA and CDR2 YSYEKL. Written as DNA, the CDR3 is TGCGCCAGCAGCCAATCCACAGGGCCCCTAACTAATGAAAAACTGTTTTTT. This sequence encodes CASSQSTGPLTNEKLFF.

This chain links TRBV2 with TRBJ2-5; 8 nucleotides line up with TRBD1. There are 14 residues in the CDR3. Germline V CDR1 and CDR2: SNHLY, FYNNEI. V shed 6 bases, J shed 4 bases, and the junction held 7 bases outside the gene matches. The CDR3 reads CASRPTGTGETQYF. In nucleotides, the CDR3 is TGTGCCAGCAGACCGACAGGGACAGGAGAGACCCAGTACTTC.

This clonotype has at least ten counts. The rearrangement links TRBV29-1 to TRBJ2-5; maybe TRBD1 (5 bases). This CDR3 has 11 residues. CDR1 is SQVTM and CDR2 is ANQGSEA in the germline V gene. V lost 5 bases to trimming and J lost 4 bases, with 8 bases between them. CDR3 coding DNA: TGCAGCGTTTATCAGGGAGAGACCCAGTACTTC. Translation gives CSVYQGETQYF.